One and the same sample provided the 20 T cell receptor beta chains below, sequenced in a study of PD-1 blockade in classical Hodgkin lymphoma. Sequenced by immunoSEQ multiplex PCR; TCRdb stores in-frame clones only, minus some. The sample holds tens of thousands of clones; 85% to 90% are singletons and the top ten take 15%. Each of the patients experienced relapse following autologous stem cell transplantation, and their brentuximab vedotin exposure differed. The material sequenced was peripheral blood mononuclear cells (PBMCs), taken at baseline. The receptors come from a human donor with classical Hodgkin lymphoma.

The chain has TRBV4-1 and TRBJ1-2; 7 nucleotides line up with TRBD1. This CDR3 has 15 amino acids. V gave up 4 bases and J gave up 6 bases; unmatched junction bases: 11. Germline assignment: CDR1 MGHRA and CDR2 YSYEKL. Here the CDR3 reads CASSPRGHGTDGYTF. The CDR3 coding sequence is TGCGCCAGCAGCCCGAGGGGGCACGGAACGGATGGCTACACCTTC.

The V gene is TRBV2, the J gene TRBJ1-2, with 10 bases fitting TRBD1. The CDR3 length is 15 residues. Germline assignment: CDR1 SNHLY and CDR2 FYNNEI. Losses at the gene ends were 9 bases for V and 6 bases for J; bases not matched to a gene: 13. This CDR3 reads CASTGQGNFVDGYTF. The CDR3, as DNA: TGTGCCAGTACGGGACAGGGGAATTTTGTGGATGGCTACACCTTC.

The rearrangement links TRBV5-1 to TRBJ1-2; maybe TRBD1 (5 bases). The CDR3 runs 13 residues. The V gene's germline CDR1 is SGHRS and CDR2 YFSETQ. Trimming pared 2 bases from V and 8 bases from J, leaving 13 bases between. The CDR3 sequence: CASSFPGIGGYTF. CDR3 in DNA: TGCGCCAGCAGCTTCCCAGGGATTGGGGGCTACACCTTC.

About this clone: This sample also contains other DNA sequences that code for the same CDR3. This rearrangement joins TRBV18 to TRBJ1-1; D is unclear. The CDR3 consists of 13 residues. Trimming shortened V by 1 base and J by 2 bases, and 5 bases separated the two germline ends. Germline loops: CDR1 KGHSH, CDR2 LQKENI. For the CDR3, the DNA is TGTGCCAGCTCACCACAGGGAAACACTGAAGCTTTCTTT. Its protein is CASSPQGNTEAFF.

The chain joins TRBV5-8 to TRBJ2-7; D may correspond to TRBD1 or TRBD2 (7 bases each). Germline V lookup: CDR1 SGHTS, CDR2 YDEGEE. V lost 2 bases and J lost 3, with 15 bases in between. CDR3 length: 15 residues. For the CDR3, the DNA is TGTGCCAGCAGCTTAGGGGGGGCAGGGGGCTACGAGCAGTACTTC. This encodes CASSLGGAGGYEQYF.

This chain connects TRBV5-1 to TRBJ2-1; no definite D call. Germline CDR1 is SGHRS and CDR2 is YFSETQ. Trimming pared 6 bases from V and 10 bases from J, leaving 14 bases between. This CDR3 has 12 amino acids. CDR3 nucleotides: TGCGCCAGCACCCTTATCTGGGGAGAGCAGTTCTTC. It specifies CASTLIWGEQFF.

The V call is TRBV15, the J call TRBJ1-6, with D perhaps matching TRBD1 (6 bases). V was shortened by 0 bases and J by 6 bases, with 12 bases between the two germline ends. This CDR3 has 16 amino acids. The V gene's germline CDR1 is LNHNV and CDR2 YYDKDF (reference sequence). The CDR3 loop reads CATSRDIKGGNSPLHF. The CDR3 region has the DNA TGTGCCACCAGCAGAGATATAAAAGGGGGTAATTCACCCCTCCACTTT.

V and J are TRBV14 and TRBJ2-1; 12 bases are a match to TRBD2. CDR1 SGHDN and CDR2 FVKESK come from the germline V gene. The CDR3 consists of 17 residues. The trim removed 3 bases at V and 7 bases at J, leaving 10 bases unmatched. The CDR3 DNA reads as TGTGCCAGCAGCCAGGGCTCTAGCGGGGGGGCCTGGAATGAGCAGTTCTTC. Translating it yields CASSQGSSGGAWNEQFF.

This clone came up a few times. V usage is TRBV18 and J usage is TRBJ2-4, with D possibly being TRBD1 (6 bases). The V gene lost 0 bases and the J gene lost 8 bases, with 11 bases spanning the gap. The CDR3 length is 14 residues. CDR1 is KGHSH and CDR2 is LQKENI in the germline V gene. CDR3 in amino acids: CASSPPKGVHIQYF. Here the CDR3 DNA reads TGTGCCAGCTCACCACCAAAGGGGGTACACATTCAGTACTTC.

The chain combines TRBV30 with TRBJ1-6; D not resolved. Trimming pared 8 bases from V and 11 bases from J, leaving 7 bases between. Germline lookup yields CDR1 GTSNPN and CDR2 SVGIG (reference sequence). CDR3 length: 9 amino acids. The CDR3 region is CARYPPLHF. CDR3 DNA: TGTGCCAGGTACCCACCCCTCCACTTT.

In its sample, this clone is large. The V and J genes are TRBV10-1 and TRBJ1-2; possibly TRBD1 for D (6 bases). V was pared by 10 bases and J by 8 bases, with 14 bases between. The CDR3 runs to 11 residues. Germline V lookup: CDR1 WNHNN, CDR2 SYGVQD (reference sequence). The CDR3 nucleotides read TGCGCCACACAGGGTCCGGACGGCTACACCTTC. This translates into CATQGPDGYTF.

The chain couples TRBV23-1 to TRBJ2-1; 7 bases agree with TRBD1. TRBV23-1 has ORF status, its function being uncertain. The CDR3 spans 16 residues. The junction had 8 bases not matched to a gene; V was cut back by 6 bases and J by 0 bases. DNA for the CDR3: TGCGCCAGCAGGCTGGGGACAGAAAGCTCCTACAATGAGCAGTTCTTC. Translated: CASRLGTESSYNEQFF.

The DNA of the CDR3 is TGTGCCATCAGACCTGAGGGGTCGCACTATGGCTACACCTTC. Its protein product is CAIRPEGSHYGYTF. The chain couples TRBV10-3 to TRBJ1-2, with D possibly TRBD1 on 5 matching bases. Deletions cut 6 bases from V and 3 bases from J, with 14 bases between. The CDR3 runs to 14 residues. The germline V gene encodes CDR1 ENHRY and CDR2 SYGVKD.

The chain uses TRBV30 and TRBJ1-2; D remains ambiguous. The V gene lost 2 bases and the J gene lost 4 bases, with 11 bases spanning the gap. The CDR3 has 13 amino acids. CDR1 and CDR2 from the germline V gene are GTSNPN and SVGIG (reference sequence). Here the CDR3 reads CAWSPGNSYGYTF. CDR3 DNA sequence: TGTGCCTGGAGTCCTGGGAATAGCTATGGCTACACCTTC.

J is TRBJ1-5 and V is TRBV19; a possible D gene is TRBD1 (5 bases). The V end lost 1 base, the J end lost 3 bases, and 16 bases lay between the germline ends. Germline CDR1 and CDR2: LNHDA and SQIVND (reference sequence). CDR3 length: 17 residues. The CDR3 DNA is TGTGCCAGTAGTATAGCCACACCAGGGAAACTCAATCAGCCCCAGCATTTT. Residues: CASSIATPGKLNQPQHF.

The V and J genes are TRBV6-1 and TRBJ2-3; 7 bases are a match to TRBD1. V lost 5 bases to trimming and J lost 3 bases; unmatched junction nucleotides: 8. The CDR3 has 15 amino acids. The germline CDR1 and CDR2 sequences are MNHNS and SASEGT. CDR3 sequence: CASSKQGSWTDTQYF. The CDR3 coding sequence is TGTGCCAGCAGTAAACAGGGGTCATGGACAGATACGCAGTATTTT.

The genes are TRBV9 and TRBJ1-1, with D unclear. V was clipped by 4 bases and J by 7 bases, with 17 bases between them. Germline lookup yields CDR1 SGDLS and CDR2 YYNGEE. The CDR3 consists of 14 residues. The CDR3: CASSRDIGSREAFF. The CDR3 DNA reads TGTGCCAGCAGCCGAGATATAGGGTCTCGTGAAGCTTTCTTT.

The V and J genes are TRBV2 and TRBJ1-6; a possible D gene is TRBD1 (5 bases). Germline V lookup: CDR1 SNHLY, CDR2 FYNNEI. The CDR3 has 16 residues. V lost 7 bases and J lost 8, with 21 bases in between. CDR3 sequence (DNA): TGTGCCAGCATCCCCGCCGGAGTCTCGGGGGATTCACCCCTCCACTTT. Protein sequence: CASIPAGVSGDSPLHF.

This clone has a single count. The CDR3 is CASSPSGTDTQYF. Here the CDR3 DNA reads TGTGCCAGCAGTCCTAGCGGTACAGATACGCAGTATTTT. The rearrangement joins TRBV5-4 to TRBJ2-3; 7 nucleotides line up with TRBD2. Trimming took 5 bases from V and 3 from J; bases not matched to a gene: 3. The germline V gene encodes CDR1 SGHNT and CDR2 YYREEE (reference sequence). This CDR3 is 13 amino acids long.

This clone was seen a few times. The chain carries TRBV30 and TRBJ1-1; 7 bases are shared with TRBD1. The ends lost 4 bases at V and 9 bases at J; junction bases unmatched: 11. CDR1 GTSNPN and CDR2 SVGIG come from the germline V gene (reference sequence). This CDR3 contains 13 residues. This CDR3 is CAWTRTGGGKAFF. The CDR3 region has the DNA TGTGCCTGGACGAGGACAGGAGGAGGTAAAGCTTTCTTT.